This entry concerns a single T cell receptor beta chain. Its specificity is unknown. The same CDR3 can be traced to other DNA sequences in this sample. This entry belongs to a study of T cell responses to AZD1222 COVID-19 vaccine. General study results and limits: Once two AZD1222 doses were given, Spike-specific TCR breadth and depth went up. Clonal diversity may have been underestimated, and the donors were mostly white British, with more females than males.

V shed 3 bases and J shed 2 bases, with 5 bases lying between them. There are 13 residues in the CDR3. Germline V gene sequence: CDR1 KGHSH, CDR2 LQKENI. Sequencing used immunoSEQ multiplex PCR; TCRdb keeps in-frame clones, though not all of them. Seen here are about 140,000 clones, approximately 93% observed once, and the top ten hold approximately 0.9%. Sequencing used peripheral blood, obtained on day 0 of MenACWY control vaccination. This clonotype was obtained from an adult in good health. The rearrangement joins TRBV18 to TRBJ1-5; no definite D call. The CDR3 region is CASSPYGNQPQHF. The CDR3 DNA reads as TGTGCCAGCTCACCTTATGGCAATCAGCCCCAGCATTTT.